The source of this TCR beta chain is a study of post-analysis software for immune sequencing data. In the study overall: Patients with relapsing-remitting, secondary progressive and progressive-relapsing multiple sclerosis courses were all represented.

In this sample, this clonotype turned up once. Its antigen is unidentified. Unique molecular identifiers were carried by the TCR beta cDNA libraries. A population of about 0.95 to 11 million T cells gave rise to about half a million cDNA molecules. Each CDR3 protein gets one entry after TCRdb re-called the PCR reads with MiXCR. The sample lists about 500,000 distinct CDR3 sequences; under 55% were seen once. The study, taken as a whole, reports: Co-batched samples clustered tightly together by F measure. There was significantly lower normalized Chao1 diversity in multiple sclerosis patients than in controls.

Sequenced: blood. The TCR comes from a girl aged 5-17 years with multiple sclerosis.

The CDR3, as DNA: TGCGCCAGCAGCTCGAGCGGGACATCAGGAGATACGCAGTATTTT. Protein sequence: CASSSSGTSGDTQYF. The V and J genes are TRBV5-1 and TRBJ2-3, with D maybe TRBD2 (7 bases). The CDR3 is 15 amino acids. Germline V gene lookup returns CDR1 SGHRS and CDR2 YFSETQ. Between the trimmed V and J ends, which lost 3 bases and 5 bases, there was a span of 16 bases. Full variable domain (missing parts from reference TRBV5-1 and TRBJ2-3): KAGVTQTPRYLIKTRGQQVTLSCSPISGHRSVSWYQQTPGQGLQFLFEYFSETQRNKGNFPGRFSGRQFSNSRSEMNVSTLELGDSALYLCASSSSGTSGDTQYFGPGTRLTVL.